This T cell receptor (beta chain) was captured by sequencing in a study of OX40 agonist ivuxolimab in advanced cancers. Study information: Therapy given before enrollment (anti-PD-1, anti-PD-L1 or anti-CTLA-4) was allowed, and 40% had some.

The CDR3 has 17 amino acids. With 0 bases removed from V and 0 bases from J, the gap between germline ends came to 12 bases. Germline V gene data show CDR1 as MGHRA and CDR2 as YSYEKL. Produced via immunoSEQ multiplex PCR; TCRdb's table is partial and in-frame only. Of about 97,000 clones detected, roughly 90% appear once; the ten largest clones hold approximately 5.7%. The sequences come from CD4+ or CD8+ T cells sorted from blood, collected in a trial of the OX40 agonist ivuxolimab. This receptor was identified in an adult with an advanced solid tumor such as melanoma, head and neck, liver or kidney cancer. The chain employs TRBV4-1 and TRBJ2-1; D unclear. In nucleotides, the CDR3 is TGCGCCAGCAGCCAAGAGGCTACATCGAGCTCCTACAATGAGCAGTTCTTC. It specifies CASSQEATSSSYNEQFF.